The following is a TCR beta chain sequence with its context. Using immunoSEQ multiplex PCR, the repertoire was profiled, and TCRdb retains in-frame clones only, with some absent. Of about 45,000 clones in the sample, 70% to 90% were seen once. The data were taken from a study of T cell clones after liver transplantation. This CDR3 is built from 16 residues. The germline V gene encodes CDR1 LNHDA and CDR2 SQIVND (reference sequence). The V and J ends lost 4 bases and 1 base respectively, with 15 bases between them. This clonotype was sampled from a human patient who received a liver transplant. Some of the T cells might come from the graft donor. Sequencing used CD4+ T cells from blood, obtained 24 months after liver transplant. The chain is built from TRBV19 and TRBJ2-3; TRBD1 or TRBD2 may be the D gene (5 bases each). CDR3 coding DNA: TGTGCCAGTAGTAGGGATGGGGGTTTAGGCACAGATACGCAGTATTTT. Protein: CASSRDGGLGTDTQYF.